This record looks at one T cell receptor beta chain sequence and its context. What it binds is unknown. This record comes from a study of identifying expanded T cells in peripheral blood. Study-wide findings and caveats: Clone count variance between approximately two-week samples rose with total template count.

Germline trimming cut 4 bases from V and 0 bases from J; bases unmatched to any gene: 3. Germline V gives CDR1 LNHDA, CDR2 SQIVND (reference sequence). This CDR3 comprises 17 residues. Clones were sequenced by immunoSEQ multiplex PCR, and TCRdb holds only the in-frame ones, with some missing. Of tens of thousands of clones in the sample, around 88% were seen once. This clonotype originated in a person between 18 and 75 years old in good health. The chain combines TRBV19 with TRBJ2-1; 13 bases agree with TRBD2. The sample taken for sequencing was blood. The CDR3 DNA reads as TGTGCCAGTAGTAAGACTAGCGGGGGGTACTCCTACAATGAGCAGTTCTTC. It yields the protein CASSKTSGGYSYNEQFF.